These T cell receptor beta chains were read from a single sample in a study of T cell responses to AZD1222 COVID-19 vaccine. Clones were sequenced by immunoSEQ multiplex PCR, and TCRdb holds only the in-frame ones, with some missing. The data contain 95,000 to 150,000 clones, 85% to 90% of them singletons. This specimen was peripheral blood, taken on day 0 of AZD1222 vaccination. These receptors were obtained from an adult in good health. Each CDR3 is given with its conserved first and last residue. Each record gives: clone size, D gene, V gene, J gene, CDR3 DNA, CDR3 protein. A D gene is named only where the DNA matches it firmly. Where a row states a size, it is once, few, many or the class of an expanded clone; other rows omit it.

-	-	TRBV12-3/TRBV12-4	TRBJ2-5	TGTGCCAGCAGTCCCGGGACGGGAGAGACCCAGTACTTC	CASSPGTGETQYF
-	-	TRBV4-2	TRBJ1-3	TGTGCCAGCAGCCTCGACCTGGCTGGAAACACCATATATTTT	CASSLDLAGNTIYF
once	-	TRBV2	TRBJ2-2	TGTGCCAGCAGTGATCTCCTAGCGACGACCGGGGAGCTGTTTTTT	CASSDLLATTGELFF
-	TRBD2	TRBV4-1	TRBJ2-3	TGCGCCAGCAGCCAAGAGAGTCGTCAGCGGGGGACAGATACGCAGTATTTT	CASSQESRQRGTDTQYF
few	-	TRBV25-1	TRBJ1-3	TGTGCCAGCAGTGAATTCGGGAACGCCGGGGACACCATATATTTT	CASSEFGNAGDTIYF
-	-	TRBV28	TRBJ1-2	TGTGCCAGCAGTCGGGACTCTCGGGGCTACACCTTC	CASSRDSRGYTF
-	-	TRBV6-4	TRBJ2-2	TGTGCCAGCAGTGACAGAACCGGGGAGCTGTTTTTT	CASSDRTGELFF
-	-	TRBV6-1	TRBJ2-5	TGTGCCAGCAGTGCAGCGTCGCGACTGGAGACCCAGTACTTC	CASSAASRLETQYF
few	-	TRBV3-1/TRBV3-2	TRBJ2-2	TGTGCCAGCAGCCATACCCAGGGAGAGAACACCGGGGAGCTGTTTTTT	CASSHTQGENTGELFF
-	-	TRBV18	TRBJ1-6	TGTGCCAGCTCTCGGGGGGTGGAAAATTCACCCCTCCACTTT	CASSRGVENSPLHF
-	TRBD1	TRBV24-1	TRBJ2-3	TGTGCCATCTCGACAGGGGCCACAGATACGCAGTATTTT	CAISTGATDTQYF
few	TRBD1	TRBV9	TRBJ1-1	TGTGCCAGCAGCGTAACAGGGGGAACTGAAGCTTTCTTT	CASSVTGGTEAFF
-	TRBD2	TRBV19	TRBJ2-3	TGTGCCAGTAAGGAGAATAGCGGGAGTCGCACAGATACGCAGTATTTT	CASKENSGSRTDTQYF
-	-	TRBV15	TRBJ2-5	TGTGCCACCAGAAGAGTGGCGGGGCAAGAGACCCAGTACTTC	CATRRVAGQETQYF
-	TRBD1	TRBV28	TRBJ1-2	TGTGCCAGCAGGTACACAGGGGGAGAAGGCTACACCTTC	CASRYTGGEGYTF
once	-	TRBV12-3/TRBV12-4	TRBJ1-4	TGTGCCAGCAGTTTGAATGTAGGGGAAAAACTGTTTTTT	CASSLNVGEKLFF
-	TRBD2	TRBV4-1	TRBJ2-3	TGCGCCAGCAGCCAAGGTCGGCTAGCGGCGGACCCAGATACGCAGTATTTT	CASSQGRLAADPDTQYF
-	-	TRBV28	TRBJ1-6	TGTGCCAGCAGTTCCCCGGGACCCCTCCACTTT	CASSSPGPLHF
-	-	TRBV19	TRBJ1-1	TGTGCCAGTAGTATGATAGGGGCGGGGGCTTTCTTT	CASSMIGAGAFF
-	-	TRBV3-1/TRBV3-2	TRBJ2-7	TGTGCCAGCAGCCAAGGGCCGGGCTACGAGCAGTACTTC	CASSQGPGYEQYF
-	-	TRBV24-1	TRBJ2-3	TGTGCCACCTTCGGCCCTCCCCGTGCCATCCAAGGAGATACGCAGTATTTT	CATFGPPRAIQGDTQYF
-	-	TRBV10-3	TRBJ1-5	TGTGCCATCAGTGAGTCGGGGGGGACCAATCAGCCCCAGCATTTT	CAISESGGTNQPQHF
-	TRBD2	TRBV3-1/TRBV3-2	TRBJ2-5	TGTGCCAGCAGCCGGGGACTAGCGGATTACCAAGAGACCCAGTACTTC	CASSRGLADYQETQYF
-	-	TRBV5-1	TRBJ2-5	TGCGCCAGCAGCCCCTTAGAAGCGGAGACCCAGTACTTC	CASSPLEAETQYF
-	TRBD1	TRBV29-1	TRBJ1-4	TGCAGCGTGGGGACAGGGGGTTCAACTAATGAAAAACTGTTTTTT	CSVGTGGSTNEKLFF
few	TRBD1	TRBV6-5	TRBJ1-1	TGTGCCAGCAGGGTCGACAGGGTAGGGAACACTGAAGCTTTCTTT	CASRVDRVGNTEAFF
-	-	TRBV4-1	TRBJ1-6	TGCGCCAGCAGCCAAGAGGGGACTACGAATTCACCCCTCCACTTT	CASSQEGTTNSPLHF
-	-	TRBV11-2	TRBJ2-7	TGTGCCAGCAGCTTAGATCACAGACTAAGGGTTGAGGAGCAGTACTTC	CASSLDHRLRVEEQYF
-	-	TRBV3-1/TRBV3-2	TRBJ2-4	TGTGCCAGCAGCCAAGACTGGGGACCCGCCGTTCTCATTCAGTACTTC	CASSQDWGPAVLIQYF
-	-	TRBV27	TRBJ1-2	TGTGCCAGCAGTTACAGGGTTAACTATGGCTACACCTTC	CASSYRVNYGYTF
once	-	TRBV19	TRBJ1-2	TGTGCCAGTAGTATTTATCACGGGGGGAACTATGGCTACACCTTC	CASSIYHGGNYGYTF
-	-	TRBV30	TRBJ1-5	TGTGCCTGGAGTGTATTAACCGGGGGGGGCCAGCCCCAGCATTTT	CAWSVLTGGGQPQHF
-	-	TRBV12-3/TRBV12-4	TRBJ1-5	TGTGCCAGCAGCCCCGTGGCAGAGCAGCCCCAGCATTTT	CASSPVAEQPQHF
-	-	TRBV6-5	TRBJ1-2	TGTGCCAGCACCCTCTCCCAGGGGCACTATGGCTACACCTTC	CASTLSQGHYGYTF
-	-	TRBV5-1	TRBJ1-5	TGCGCCAGCAGCTCGAATGTGGGCCAGCCCCAGCATTTT	CASSSNVGQPQHF
once	-	TRBV29-1	TRBJ2-3	TGCAGCGCTGACAAGAGCTACACAGATACGCAGTATTTT	CSADKSYTDTQYF
-	-	TRBV11-2	TRBJ2-7	TGTGCCAGCAGCTTCCTAAGCTCCTACGAGCAGTACTTC	CASSFLSSYEQYF
-	-	TRBV7-6	TRBJ2-5	TGTGCCAGCAGCTTAGCGGCGGGGGCGGAGACCCAGTACTTC	CASSLAAGAETQYF
-	-	TRBV6-2/TRBV6-3	TRBJ1-1	TGTGCCAGCAGTTACATGGATTACACTGAAGCTTTCTTT	CASSYMDYTEAFF
-	-	TRBV7-9	TRBJ2-3	TGTGCCAGCATCACGGATAAAGTACCGTACACAGATACGCAGTATTTT	CASITDKVPYTDTQYF
-	-	TRBV5-4	TRBJ1-3	TGTGCCAGCAGGCCCAGGGACGGAGACACCATATATTTT	CASRPRDGDTIYF
-	-	TRBV7-2	TRBJ1-5	TGTGCCAGCAGCTTATCAGGGGATCAGCCCCAGCATTTT	CASSLSGDQPQHF
once	TRBD1	TRBV3-1/TRBV3-2	TRBJ2-2	TGTGCCAGCAGATCAGGGGGTGGCGGGGAGCTGTTTTTT	CASRSGGGGELFF
-	-	TRBV7-9	TRBJ2-7	TGTGCCAGCAGCTTATCCGAAGACCGACTTTACTTC	CASSLSEDRLYF
-	-	TRBV29-1	TRBJ1-4	TGCAGCGTTGATGACGGGGGTTATAATGAAAAACTGTTTTTT	CSVDDGGYNEKLFF
once	TRBD2	TRBV2	TRBJ2-7	TGTGCCAGCAGTGACCCCGGGACTAGCTACGAGCAGTACTTC	CASSDPGTSYEQYF
-	TRBD1	TRBV5-1	TRBJ1-1	TGCGCCAGCAGGGCTGGACCGGGACAGGGCCCTCCCGATTTCTTT	CASRAGPGQGPPDFF